Shown below are 22 T cell receptor beta chains from a single sample sequenced in a study of blood T cell repertoires in COVID-19. The data were produced by immunoSEQ multiplex PCR, yet TCRdb's version contains in-frame clones alone and is incomplete. This sample carries fewer than 250,000 clones, about 88% of them seen once, and the ten largest clones take around 3%. Sequenced material: peripheral blood. Every receptor here comes from a man aged 55 to 70 with acute or convalescent COVID-19.

This rearrangement joins TRBV11-2 to TRBJ2-3; 12 positions agree with TRBD2. V shed 5 bases and J 1 base; nucleotides not matched to a gene: 4. This CDR3 contains 16 residues. Germline V CDR1 and CDR2: SGHAT, FQNNGV. CDR3 DNA sequence: TGTGCCAGCAGCACCCGACTAGCGGGGGGCACAGATACGCAGTATTTT. Amino acids: CASSTRLAGGTDTQYF.

This chain uses TRBV11-2 with TRBJ2-1; D unclear. V dropped 1 base and J dropped 16 bases, with 20 bases sitting between them. This CDR3 region has 14 residues. Germline assignment: CDR1 SGHAT and CDR2 FQNNGV. DNA for the CDR3: TGTGCCAGCAGCTTAGGAGGCGACCCAGCGCCTTTTTTCTTC. Translated, it gives CASSLGGDPAPFFF.

The rearrangement uses TRBV2 and TRBJ1-1, with 9 bases identical to TRBD1. V lost 6 bases, J lost 1 base, and 3 bases stayed unmatched. This CDR3 has 14 amino acids. Per germline, CDR1 SNHLY and CDR2 FYNNEI. CDR3 coding DNA: TGTGCCAGCAGGGAGGACAGGGGGAACACTGAAGCTTTCTTT. Amino acids: CASREDRGNTEAFF.

The rearrangement joins TRBV12-3 or TRBV12-4 to TRBJ2-5; D possibly corresponds to TRBD1 (5 bases). Trimming removed 2 bases from V and 4 bases from J, with 5 bases in between. This CDR3 comprises 12 residues. CDR3 region: CASSLRGETQYF. The CDR3 nucleotides are TGTGCCAGCAGTTTAAGGGGAGAGACCCAGTACTTC.

The V gene is TRBV12-5, the J gene TRBJ1-4; D may be TRBD1 (6 bases). Germline V CDR1 and CDR2: LGHNT, FRNRAP. The CDR3 sequence is 11 residues long. Trimming cost V 5 bases and J 13 bases, with 11 bases left between them. Here the CDR3 reads CASGGGARLFF. CDR3 DNA: TGTGCTAGTGGTGGGGGGGCAAGACTGTTTTTT.

The CDR3, as DNA: TGTGCCAGCAGCTTGGCAGGCCCCGGGGGTAGGTACAATGAGCAGTTCTTC. Protein product: CASSLAGPGGRYNEQFF. The chain combines TRBV5-5 with TRBJ2-1; possible D gene TRBD2, 6 bases. V lost 0 bases, J lost 4 bases, and 17 bases lay in between. The CDR3 contains 17 residues. CDR1 and CDR2 (germline): SGHKS, YYEKEE (reference sequence).

This chain uses TRBV14 with TRBJ2-3; 8 bases map to TRBD2. The CDR3 has 17 amino acids. Trimming removed 0 bases from V and 2 bases from J; junction bases left unmatched: 7. CDR1 is SGHDN and CDR2 is FVKESK in the germline V gene. The CDR3 spells CASSQDNRGGPTDTQYF. CDR3 coding DNA: TGTGCCAGCAGCCAAGATAACCGCGGGGGGCCCACAGATACGCAGTATTTT.

This clone was picked up one time. Sequence at one end of the junction differs from germline and may be a read error. The J gene is TRBJ2-3, the V gene TRBV5-1; D is unclear. The CDR3 has 11 residues. Germline loops: CDR1 SGHRS, CDR2 YFSETQ. CDR3 region: CASSLDSVTVF. In DNA, the CDR3 is TGCGCCAGCAGCTTGGACTCTGTTACGGTTTTT.

The CDR3 loop reads CASSLASGGADTGELFF. The CDR3 coding sequence is TGTGCCAGCAGCTTAGCGAGCGGGGGGGCGGACACCGGGGAGCTGTTTTTT. The rearrangement joins TRBV7-7 to TRBJ2-2; 10 positions agree with TRBD2. The CDR3 sequence is 17 residues long. Germline lookup yields CDR1 SSHAT and CDR2 FNYEAQ (reference sequence). The V and J ends lost 0 bases and 3 bases, in that order; junction bases with no gene match: 4. The whole variable domain, remainder taken from reference TRBV7-7 and TRBJ2-2, is GAGVSQSPRYKVTKRGQDVTLRCDPISSHATLYWYQQALGQGPEFLTYFNYEAQPDKSGLPSDRFSAERPEGSISTLTIQRTEQRDSAMYRCASSLASGGADTGELFFGEGSRLTVL.

The chain couples TRBV18 to TRBJ1-5, with a possible D match to TRBD1 (6 bases). V lost 2 bases and J 7 bases, leaving 12 bases between the germline ends. The CDR3 is made up of 14 amino acids. Germline values: CDR1 KGHSH, CDR2 LQKENI. In DNA, the CDR3 is TGTGCCAGCTCACCAGGGGGGGCAGGACAGCCCCAGCATTTT. Translating it yields CASSPGGAGQPQHF.

CDR3 protein: CASSYPRGGLNEQFF. Written as DNA, the CDR3 is TGTGCCAGCAGTTACCCTAGGGGGGGGCTCAATGAGCAGTTCTTC. J is TRBJ2-1 and V is TRBV6-6; D may be TRBD2 (7 bases). The CDR3 is 15 residues long. Deletions cut 2 bases from V and 6 bases from J, with 14 bases between. Germline assignment: CDR1 MNHNY and CDR2 SVGAGI (reference sequence).

The V and J genes are TRBV6-2 or TRBV6-3 and TRBJ2-5; perhaps TRBD2 as D (5 bases). Trimming stripped 2 bases from V and 5 bases from J, with 12 bases between. This CDR3 has 14 residues. Per germline, CDR1 MNHEY and CDR2 SVGEGT. For the CDR3, the DNA is TGTGCCAGCAGTTACGCTAGCCTCAGGGAGACCCAGTACTTC. This translates into CASSYASLRETQYF.

This clone was seen just once. The CDR3 reads CALFLQGLRVNTEAFF. CDR3 nucleotide sequence: TGTGCCTTATTTCTACAGGGCTTAAGAGTGAACACTGAAGCTTTCTTT. The chain employs TRBV30 and TRBJ1-1, with D tentatively TRBD1 (6 bases). Trimming cost V 7 bases and J 0 bases, with 21 bases left between them. Germline CDR1 is GTSNPN and CDR2 is SVGIG (reference sequence). This CDR3 contains 16 residues.

The chain carries TRBV9 and TRBJ1-1; no clear D gene. V shed 0 bases and J shed 8 bases, with 11 bases lying between them. Germline-derived CDR1 and CDR2 are SGDLS and YYNGEE. The CDR3 is 13 residues long. The CDR3 sequence: CASSVDFGVEAFF. The CDR3 bases are TGTGCCAGCAGCGTAGATTTCGGGGTGGAAGCTTTCTTT.

The rearrangement uses TRBV5-4 and TRBJ2-7; no clear D. Trimming took off 0 bases at V and 6 bases at J, with 7 bases between the two ends. This CDR3 comprises 12 residues. Germline V gives CDR1 SGHNT, CDR2 YYREEE (reference sequence). Here the CDR3 DNA reads TGTGCCAGCAGCTTGGGGGCCCGCGAGCAGTACTTC. As protein: CASSLGAREQYF.

This rearrangement joins TRBV4-1 to TRBJ2-5; 11 bases map to TRBD2. V shed 4 bases, J shed 2 bases, and the junction held 9 bases outside the gene matches. Germline CDR1 MGHRA, CDR2 YSYEKL. This CDR3 spans 17 amino acids. The CDR3 here is CASSPFTSGGRQETQYF. The DNA for the CDR3 is TGCGCCAGCAGCCCATTTACTAGCGGGGGAAGACAAGAGACCCAGTACTTC.

V usage is TRBV6-5 and J usage is TRBJ1-2; TRBD1 is a possible D gene (5 bases). Germline CDR1 and CDR2: MNHEY and SVGAGI. Trimming left V 8 bases short and J 10 bases short, with 17 bases between. The CDR3 runs to 12 residues. The CDR3 DNA follows: TGTGCCAGCGCCACAGCGGGGACGGTCTACACCTTC. It translates to CASATAGTVYTF.

The V call is TRBV7-2, the J call TRBJ1-6, with D possibly matching TRBD1 (5 bases). The CDR3 is 14 amino acids. V was pared by 4 bases and J by 10 bases, with 14 bases between. CDR1 SGHTA and CDR2 FQGNSA come from the germline V gene. Here the CDR3 reads CASSSPPGRSPLHF. For the CDR3, the DNA is TGTGCCAGCAGCTCCCCGCCAGGGAGGTCACCCCTCCACTTT.

The chain has TRBV9 and TRBJ2-5; 10 bases align to TRBD1. This CDR3 comprises 18 residues. Germline V CDR1 and CDR2: SGDLS, YYNGEE. Losses at the gene ends were 6 bases for V and 0 bases for J; bases not matched to a gene: 14. CDR3 region: CASTAYLSGQGYQETQYF. The CDR3 nucleotides read TGTGCCAGCACAGCTTACTTATCGGGACAGGGGTACCAAGAGACCCAGTACTTC.

Only a few counts were recorded for this clone. J is TRBJ2-7 and V is TRBV5-1, with a weak D call TRBD1 (6 bases). The CDR3 contains 13 residues. Germline CDR1 and CDR2: SGHRS and YFSETQ. V was clipped by 1 base and J by 6 bases, with 11 bases between them. In nucleotides, the CDR3 is TGCGCCAGCAGCTTGAACCAGGGGCGCGAGCAGTACTTC. It yields the protein CASSLNQGREQYF.

The chain employs TRBV19 and TRBJ1-1; no definite D call. This CDR3 region has 17 residues. Trimming took 1 base from V and 4 from J, leaving 19 bases between them. Per germline, CDR1 LNHDA and CDR2 SQIVND (reference sequence). CDR3 region: CASSIGAGSPKVTEAFF. The DNA for the CDR3 is TGTGCCAGTAGTATAGGGGCGGGCAGCCCAAAGGTCACTGAAGCTTTCTTT.

This rearrangement joins TRBV29-1 to TRBJ2-7, with 10 bases identical to TRBD1. Germline CDR1 and CDR2: SQVTM and ANQGSEA. Trimming at V came to 6 bases and at J to 9 bases, leaving 11 bases not matched to a gene. The CDR3 is made up of 13 amino acids. The CDR3, as DNA: TGCAGCGTCGCCTCCGGGACAGGGGCCACGCAGTACTTC. This gives the protein CSVASGTGATQYF.